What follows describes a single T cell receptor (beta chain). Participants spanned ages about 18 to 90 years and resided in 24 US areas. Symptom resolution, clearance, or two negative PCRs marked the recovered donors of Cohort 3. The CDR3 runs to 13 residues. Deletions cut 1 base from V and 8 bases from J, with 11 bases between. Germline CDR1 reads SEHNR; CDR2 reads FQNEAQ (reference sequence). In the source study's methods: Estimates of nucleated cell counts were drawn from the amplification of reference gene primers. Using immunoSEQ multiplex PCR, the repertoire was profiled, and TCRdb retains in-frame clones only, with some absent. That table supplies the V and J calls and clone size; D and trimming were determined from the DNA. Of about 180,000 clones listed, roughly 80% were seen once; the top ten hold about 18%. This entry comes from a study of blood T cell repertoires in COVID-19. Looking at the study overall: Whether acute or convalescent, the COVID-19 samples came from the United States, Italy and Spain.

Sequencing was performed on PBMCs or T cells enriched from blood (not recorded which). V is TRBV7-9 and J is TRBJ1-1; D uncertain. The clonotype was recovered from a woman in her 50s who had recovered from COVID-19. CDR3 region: CASSLGGGKEAFF. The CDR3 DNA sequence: TGTGCCAGCAGCTTAGGAGGAGGTAAAGAAGCTTTCTTT. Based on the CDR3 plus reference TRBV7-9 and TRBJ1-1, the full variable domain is DTGVSQNPRHKITKRGQNVTFRCDPISEHNRLYWYRQTLGQGPEFLTYFQNEAQLEKSRLLSDRFSAERPKGSFSTLEIQRTEQGDSAMYLCASSLGGGKEAFFGQGTRLTVV.